One sample yielded the 31 T cell receptor beta chains listed below, sequenced in a study of blood T cell repertoires in COVID-19. Generated by immunoSEQ multiplex PCR, the TCRdb table keeps only in-frame clones and is missing some. The sample has roughly 430,000 clones, nearly 90% seen once. Sequencing input: PBMCs or T cells enriched from blood (not recorded which). The origin of the receptors is a woman younger than 30 who had been exposed to COVID-19.

The V and J genes are TRBV4-1 and TRBJ1-2, with 8 positions matching TRBD1. The CDR3 has 16 amino acids. In germline, CDR1 is MGHRA, CDR2 YSYEKL. V lost 3 bases and J lost 1; bases outside the gene matches: 7. CDR3 sequence reads: CASSQGPDRGNYGYTF. CDR3 in DNA: TGCGCCAGCAGCCAGGGGCCCGACAGGGGTAACTATGGCTACACCTTC.

V and J are TRBV7-8 and TRBJ1-2; 11 bases match TRBD1. V lost 8 bases, J lost 8 bases, and 4 bases stayed unmatched. The CDR3 loop spans 12 amino acids. Germline V gene data show CDR1 as SGHVS and CDR2 as FQNEAQ. In DNA form, the CDR3 reads TGTGCCAGCGGACAGGGGGCAGGAGGCTACACCTTC. This sequence encodes CASGQGAGGYTF.

The genes are TRBV28 and TRBJ2-3; 10 bases match TRBD2. The junction had 7 bases not matched to a gene; V was cut back by 1 base and J by 0 bases. Germline loops: CDR1 MDHEN, CDR2 SYDVKM. The CDR3 loop spans 18 amino acids. CDR3 protein: CASSLSSGGGKSTDTQYF. For the CDR3, the DNA is TGTGCCAGCAGTTTATCCAGCGGGGGGGGAAAGAGCACAGATACGCAGTATTTT. The full variable domain, with the rest looked up from reference TRBV28 and TRBJ2-3, is DVKVTQSSRYLVKRTGEKVFLECVQDMDHENMFWYRQDPGLGLRLIYFSYDVKMKEKGDIPEGYSVSREKKERFSLILESASTNQTSMYLCASSLSSGGGKSTDTQYFGPGTRLTVL.

The chain has TRBV15 and TRBJ1-1; D may be TRBD1 (5 bases). The germline V and J ends were trimmed by 3 bases and 0 bases, with 11 bases remaining between them. CDR1 LNHNV and CDR2 YYDKDF come from the germline V gene (reference sequence). The CDR3 spans 15 residues. The CDR3 DNA follows: TGTGCCACCAGCAGCGCAGGGTGGATGAACACTGAAGCTTTCTTT. This sequence encodes CATSSAGWMNTEAFF. The entire variable domain, with the rest obtained from reference TRBV15 and TRBJ1-1, is as follows: DAMVIQNPRYQVTQFGKPVTLSCSQTLNHNVMYWYQQKSSQAPKLLFHYYDKDFNNEADTPDNFQSRRPNTSFCFLDIRSPGLGDTAMYLCATSSAGWMNTEAFFGQGTRLTVV.

V is TRBV7-8 and J is TRBJ2-2; D not resolved. The CDR3 sequence is 16 residues long. Germline-derived CDR1 and CDR2 are SGHVS and FQNEAQ. Trimming stripped 7 bases from V and 0 bases from J, with 15 bases between. CDR3 sequence (DNA): TGTGCCAGCAACCCTGGCAGTTTCGCGAACACCGGGGAGCTGTTTTTT. It yields the protein CASNPGSFANTGELFF.

The chain carries TRBV30 and TRBJ2-7; TRBD2 aligns across 9 bases. The ends lost 0 bases at V and 0 bases at J; junction bases unmatched: 9. The CDR3 runs to 17 residues. CDR1 and CDR2 (germline): GTSNPN, SVGIG (reference sequence). CDR3 residues: CAWSVRETSGCSYEQYF. In nucleotides, the CDR3 is TGTGCCTGGAGTGTACGGGAGACTAGCGGTTGCTCCTACGAGCAGTACTTC.

Remarks on this clone: Other DNA sequences in this sample translate to the same CDR3. This chain joins TRBV2 and TRBJ2-2, with a possible D match to TRBD1 (6 bases). CDR1 SNHLY and CDR2 FYNNEI come from the germline V gene. V was pared by 4 bases and J by 5 bases, with 8 bases between. The CDR3 contains 13 residues. CDR3 loop: CASSGQGTGELFF. The CDR3 coding sequence is TGTGCCAGCAGTGGGCAGGGGACCGGGGAGCTGTTTTTT. Complete variable domain (other parts from reference TRBV2 and TRBJ2-2): EPEVTQTPSHQVTQMGQEVILRCVPISNHLYFYWYRQILGQKVEFLVSFYNNEISEKSEIFDDQFSVERPDGSNFTLKIRSTKLEDSAMYFCASSGQGTGELFFGEGSRLTVL.

In this sample, this clone turned up a few times. The chain uses TRBV10-2 and TRBJ1-5; 9 bases are a match to TRBD1. V gave up 0 bases and J gave up 3 bases; unmatched junction bases: 6. The V gene's germline CDR1 is WSHSY and CDR2 SAAADI. The CDR3 length is 17 residues. The CDR3 DNA reads TGCGCCAGCAGTGAGTCGTGGGACAGGGTCTCCAATCAGCCCCAGCATTTT. Its protein product is CASSESWDRVSNQPQHF.

The rearrangement uses TRBV19 and TRBJ1-1; D gene uncertain. The length of the CDR3 is 12 residues. Germline V gene data show CDR1 as LNHDA and CDR2 as SQIVND (reference sequence). The ends were cut back, 8 bases at V and 1 base at J, with 8 bases in the middle. CDR3 sequence reads: CASYRGNTEAFF. The DNA of the CDR3 is TGTGCCAGTTACCGGGGGAACACTGAAGCTTTCTTT.

This sequence joins TRBV28 and TRBJ1-2; no reliable D call. The CDR3 contains 16 residues. V was clipped by 5 bases and J by 0 bases, with 16 bases between them. Germline CDR1 MDHEN, CDR2 SYDVKM. The CDR3 DNA sequence: TGTGCCAGCAGTGCCCCTCGGCAGGCCACTAACTATGGCTACACCTTC. Encoded protein: CASSAPRQATNYGYTF.

The V and J genes are TRBV28 and TRBJ2-2; D remains unclear. V lost 3 bases, J lost 5 bases, and 4 bases lay in between. The CDR3 totals 12 residues. The germline gives CDR1 MDHEN, CDR2 SYDVKM. CDR3 nucleotide sequence: TGTGCCAGCAGTTTCCAGACCGGGGAGCTGTTTTTT. This codes for CASSFQTGELFF.

This clone was seen only a few times. The chain carries TRBV6-5 and TRBJ1-6, with D maybe TRBD1 (6 bases). CDR1 and CDR2 from the germline V gene are MNHEY and SVGAGI. Trimming took off 0 bases at V and 8 bases at J, with 11 bases between the two ends. The CDR3 consists of 15 residues. The CDR3: CASSYSARGDSPLHF. Here the CDR3 DNA reads TGTGCCAGCAGTTACTCCGCCAGGGGAGATTCACCCCTCCACTTT.

The chain uses TRBV7-6 and TRBJ2-7; D remains unclear. The V and J ends lost 1 base and 6 bases respectively, with 10 bases between them. This CDR3 has 13 amino acids. Germline CDR1 and CDR2: SGHVS and FNYEAQ. The DNA for the CDR3 is TGTGCCAGCAGCTTAGAGTCCTTGAGCGAGCAGTACTTC. Translating gives CASSLESLSEQYF.

The V gene is TRBV5-1, the J gene TRBJ2-2; TRBD2 matches 10 bases. CDR1 and CDR2 (germline): SGHRS, YFSETQ. V gave up 7 bases and J gave up 5 bases; unmatched junction bases: 5. This CDR3 has 14 amino acids. The CDR3 coding sequence is TGCGCCAGCCGGAATAGCGGGGGGACCGGGGAGCTGTTTTTT. Encoded protein: CASRNSGGTGELFF.

This sequence joins TRBV28 and TRBJ1-4; 12 nucleotides agree with TRBD1. V was clipped by 4 bases and J by 5 bases; unmatched bases: 8. Germline V gene sequence: CDR1 MDHEN, CDR2 SYDVKM. The CDR3 is 17 residues long. CDR3 amino acids: CASSSPGQGALNEKLFF. CDR3 sequence (DNA): TGTGCCAGCAGTTCCCCGGGACAGGGGGCGTTGAATGAAAAACTGTTTTTT.

The V and J genes are TRBV27 and TRBJ2-1, with 14 bases lining up with TRBD2. CDR3 size: 16 residues. V gave up 6 bases and J gave up 8 bases; unmatched junction bases: 9. Germline loops: CDR1 MNHEY, CDR2 SMNVEV (reference sequence). The CDR3: CASSPKGLAGVYEQFF. CDR3 bases: TGTGCCAGCAGCCCCAAGGGACTAGCGGGAGTGTATGAGCAGTTCTTC.

The chain uses TRBV7-9 and TRBJ2-7; 15 positions match TRBD2. The J segment lost 4 bases and the V segment lost 6 bases, leaving 10 bases of the junction unmatched. The CDR3 is made up of 17 amino acids. The germline gives CDR1 SEHNR, CDR2 FQNEAQ (reference sequence). The CDR3 spells CASSRTSGGAARYEQYF. The DNA of the CDR3 is TGTGCCAGCAGTCGGACTAGCGGGGGGGCGGCGAGATACGAGCAGTACTTC.

V gene TRBV28 combines with J gene TRBJ1-2, with TRBD1 identical over 10 bases. V was clipped by 7 bases and J by 8 bases; unmatched bases: 10. From germline, CDR1 is MDHEN and CDR2 SYDVKM. This CDR3 region has 14 residues. CDR3 sequence: CASITSSTGGGYTF. The CDR3 DNA sequence: TGTGCCAGCATTACCTCGTCGACAGGGGGCGGCTACACCTTC.

This rearrangement joins TRBV7-3 to TRBJ1-5, with a weak D call TRBD1 (5 bases). This CDR3 has 16 residues. Trimming took 1 base from V and 7 from J, leaving 17 bases between them. Germline-derived CDR1 and CDR2 are SGHTA and FQGTGA. CDR3 protein: CASSLKGQGSSQPQHF. In DNA, the CDR3 is TGTGCCAGCAGCTTAAAGGGGCAGGGATCCTCCCAGCCCCAGCATTTT.

This chain joins TRBV11-1 and TRBJ2-4; 16 bases fit TRBD2. The trim removed 5 bases at V and 7 bases at J, leaving 2 bases unmatched. This CDR3 has 15 residues. Germline values: CDR1 SGHAT, CDR2 FQDESV (reference sequence). CDR3 DNA sequence: TGTGCCAGCAGCACGGGACTAGCGGGGGGGAACATTCAGTACTTC. Its protein product is CASSTGLAGGNIQYF.

This chain connects TRBV12-3 or TRBV12-4 to TRBJ2-2, with a possible D match to TRBD1 (5 bases). This CDR3 region has 12 residues. V was cut by 5 bases and J by 5 bases, with 6 bases left in between. The CDR3 loop reads CASSPGTGELFF. The CDR3 coding sequence is TGTGCCAGCAGTCCAGGGACCGGGGAGCTGTTTTTT.

This clone showed up just a few times. The chain carries TRBV4-1 and TRBJ2-7; 8 bases line up with TRBD2. V lost 1 base, J lost 6 bases, and 17 bases stayed unmatched. The CDR3 runs 18 residues. The germline V gene encodes CDR1 MGHRA and CDR2 YSYEKL. As DNA, the CDR3 is TGCGCCAGCAGCCAAGGGACTAGCTCCTTGGGGTCTAGTCGCGAGCAGTACTTC. Translated: CASSQGTSSLGSSREQYF.

The chain couples TRBV2 to TRBJ1-5; no reliable D call. Germline values: CDR1 SNHLY, CDR2 FYNNEI. The CDR3 runs to 15 residues. The V gene lost 8 bases and the J gene lost 1 base, with 15 bases spanning the gap. Here the CDR3 DNA reads TGTGCCAGCTCCCATGACCCCGGGAGCAATCAGCCCCAGCATTTT. The encoded protein is CASSHDPGSNQPQHF.

The rearrangement uses TRBV11-2 and TRBJ2-1, with 7 bases lining up with TRBD2. CDR1 is SGHAT and CDR2 is FQNNGV in the germline V gene. The CDR3 is made up of 14 amino acids. J lost 3 bases, V lost 5 bases, and 4 bases had no gene match. CDR3 region: CASSQRGDYNEQFF. DNA of the CDR3: TGTGCCAGCAGCCAACGGGGGGACTACAATGAGCAGTTCTTC.

This clone was observed once. The J gene is TRBJ1-1, the V gene TRBV5-8; TRBD1 might be the D (5 bases). V lost 6 bases, J lost 1 base, and 19 bases lay in between. Per the germline V gene, CDR1 is SGHTS and CDR2 is YDEGEE. The length of the CDR3 is 16 residues. CDR3 nucleotide sequence: TGTGCCAGCACCCCCTGGCAGGGATGGGCGAACACTGAAGCTTTCTTT. It encodes CASTPWQGWANTEAFF. The full variable domain, its missing parts supplied by reference TRBV5-8 and TRBJ1-1, is EAGVTQSPTHLIKTRGQQATLRCSPISGHTSVYWYQQALGLGLQFLLWYDEGEERNRGNFPPRFSGRQFPNYSSELNVNALELEDSALYLCASTPWQGWANTEAFFGQGTRLTVV.

V usage is TRBV6-4 and J usage is TRBJ1-2; a possible D gene is TRBD1 (6 bases). The CDR3 totals 16 residues. Per germline, CDR1 MRHNA and CDR2 SNTAGT. V was pared by 2 bases and J by 6 bases, with 19 bases between. The chain's CDR3 is CASSDRPGQPGDGYTF. The CDR3 bases are TGTGCCAGCAGTGACCGGCCCGGACAGCCTGGAGATGGCTACACCTTC.

The gene calls are TRBV3-1 (or the pseudogene TRBV3-2) and TRBJ1-4; 9 bases match TRBD1. The germline CDR1 and CDR2 sequences are LGHDT and YNNKEL (reference sequence). The trim removed 1 base at V and 7 bases at J, leaving 7 bases unmatched. The CDR3 sequence is 16 residues long. The CDR3 loop reads CASSQGTGTGIEKLFF. CDR3 bases: TGTGCCAGCAGCCAAGGAACGGGGACAGGGATTGAAAAACTGTTTTTT.

The chain is built from TRBV28 and TRBJ2-4; the D gene is possibly TRBD2 (7 bases). V was clipped by 8 bases and J by 5 bases, with 13 bases between them. The length of the CDR3 is 13 residues. Germline-derived CDR1 and CDR2 are MDHEN and SYDVKM. This CDR3 reads CASRGAPENIQYF. The CDR3 nucleotides are TGTGCCAGCCGGGGGGCGCCCGAAAACATTCAGTACTTC.

This sequence joins TRBV18 and TRBJ2-7; 9 nucleotides match TRBD1. The CDR3 is made up of 15 amino acids. Per germline, CDR1 KGHSH and CDR2 LQKENI. J was trimmed by 6 bases and V by 3 bases; bases with no gene match: 9. DNA for the CDR3: TGTGCCAGCTCACCGTCGGGACAGGGCGGTCGCGAGCAGTACTTC. Protein: CASSPSGQGGREQYF.

The chain recombines TRBV7-4 with TRBJ2-3; 8 nucleotides align to TRBD2. Germline V gene data show CDR1 as SGHVT and CDR2 as SQSDAQ. V trimming: 4 bases; J trimming: 0 bases; junction bases outside the gene matches: 9. This CDR3 has 17 amino acids. The CDR3 nucleotides are TGTGCCAGCAGCTCCCAGGGACTAGACTCTAGCACAGATACGCAGTATTTT. Translation gives CASSSQGLDSSTDTQYF.

This clone was detected only once. The chain joins TRBV7-7 to TRBJ2-5; 11 positions agree with TRBD2. Germline CDR1 reads SSHAT; CDR2 reads FNYEAQ (reference sequence). The J segment lost 4 bases and the V segment lost 4 bases, leaving 11 bases of the junction unmatched. The CDR3 has 17 amino acids. CDR3 region: CASSSGSGRADGETQYF. CDR3 nucleotides: TGTGCCAGCAGCTCTGGTAGCGGGAGGGCCGATGGAGAGACCCAGTACTTC.